Shown below are 9 T cell receptor beta chains from a single sample sequenced in a study of blood T cell repertoires in COVID-19. Profiling relied on immunoSEQ multiplex PCR, and the TCRdb table lists in-frame clones only, not all of them. The data show approximately 140,000 clones, with about four fifths seen just once and about 9.9% held by the top ten. The sequenced material came from peripheral blood. All receptors come from a man aged 35 to 55 with active or convalescent COVID-19.

The chain uses TRBV11-2 and TRBJ2-1; 9 nucleotides agree with TRBD1. The CDR3 has 16 amino acids. Looked up from germline, CDR1 is SGHAT and CDR2 is FQNNGV. Unmatched junction bases numbered 11, after V lost 9 bases and J lost 2 bases. Here the CDR3 reads CASNTARQGAYNEQFF. The CDR3 nucleotides are TGTGCCAGTAACACGGCTCGACAGGGGGCCTACAATGAGCAGTTCTTC.

This sequence joins TRBV4-1 and TRBJ1-1; D remains unclear. The CDR3 is 19 residues long. The germline CDR1 and CDR2 sequences are MGHRA and YSYEKL. V lost 0 bases to trimming and J lost 0 bases, with 20 bases between them. CDR3 protein: CASSQDQWEGGMMNTEAFF. CDR3 sequence (DNA): TGCGCCAGCAGCCAAGATCAATGGGAGGGAGGGATGATGAACACTGAAGCTTTCTTT.

The chain is built from TRBV7-3 and TRBJ1-1; D call uncertain. The germline V gene encodes CDR1 SGHTA and CDR2 FQGTGA. V lost 1 base to trimming and J lost 3 bases, with 6 bases between them. The CDR3 has 13 residues. DNA for the CDR3: TGTGCCAGCAGCTTAATTCGGGACACTGAAGCTTTCTTT. Protein product: CASSLIRDTEAFF.

The chain has TRBV12-3 or TRBV12-4 and TRBJ2-7, with 7 positions matching TRBD1. V was pared by 1 base and J by 12 bases, with 3 bases of the junction left unmatched. The CDR3 length is 11 residues. CDR3 in amino acids: CASSLGDSLYF. CDR3 DNA sequence: TGTGCCAGCAGTTTAGGGGACAGTCTGTACTTC.

The chain is built from TRBV5-5 and TRBJ2-3, with D perhaps TRBD1 (7 bases). Germline CDR1 is SGHKS and CDR2 is YYEKEE (reference sequence). Trimming took off 3 bases at V and 6 bases at J, with 14 bases between the two ends. This CDR3 spans 14 amino acids. CDR3 in DNA: TGTGCCAGCAGCTCCCCCAGGGGGAGGGATACGCAGTATTTT. Its translation: CASSSPRGRDTQYF.

The rearrangement links TRBV18 to TRBJ1-1; D ambiguous. CDR1 and CDR2 (germline): KGHSH, LQKENI. This CDR3 has 13 residues. Trimming shortened V by 6 bases and J by 2 bases, and 10 bases separated the two germline ends. The CDR3 region has the DNA TGTGCCAGCTCGTTCAGTGGTAACACTGAAGCTTTCTTT. Amino acids: CASSFSGNTEAFF.

This clone was counted only a few times. The rearrangement uses TRBV29-1 and TRBJ2-7, with D maybe TRBD1 (6 bases). CDR1 is SQVTM, CDR2 ANQGSEA, per germline. This CDR3 is built from 14 residues. Deletions cut 4 bases from V and 6 bases from J, with 19 bases between. The CDR3 sequence is CSVVKTGLGFEQYF. CDR3 nucleotide sequence: TGCAGCGTTGTTAAGACAGGCTTAGGGTTCGAGCAGTACTTC.

This rearrangement joins TRBV23-1 to TRBJ2-5, with 16 bases that match TRBD2. TRBV23-1 is identified as an open reading frame with a role that is uncertain. The CDR3 runs 19 residues. The V segment lost 2 bases and the J segment 4 bases; nucleotides outside the gene matches: 10. The DNA for the CDR3 is TGCGCCAGCAGTCAACCTACCGGGACTAGCGGGGGGGCTCGAGAGACCCAGTACTTC. This sequence encodes CASSQPTGTSGGARETQYF.

The chain is built from TRBV4-2 and TRBJ1-5, with TRBD1 identical over 7 bases. Trimming removed 1 base from V and 3 bases from J; junction bases left unmatched: 6. CDR3 length equals 16 residues. Germline lookup yields CDR1 LGHNA and CDR2 YNFKEQ. Here the CDR3 reads CASSQGGGQVNQPQHF. The CDR3 DNA reads as TGTGCCAGCAGCCAAGGAGGAGGACAGGTCAATCAGCCCCAGCATTTT.